This is a list of T cell receptor beta chains from one sample in a study of T cell responses to AZD1222 COVID-19 vaccine. The assay was immunoSEQ multiplex PCR, and TCRdb's table has in-frame clones only and misses some. The sample has about 69,000 clones, approximately 90% seen once; the top ten hold under 3%. The starting material was peripheral blood, obtained on day 0 of AZD1222 vaccination. Every receptor here comes from an adult in good health. The CDR3 runs from the conserved cysteine through the conserved F or W. The D gene is left open where the match is weak. Some rows mark clone size as missing; the rest say once, few, many or name a class of expanded clone.

V gene,clone size,D gene,J gene,CDR3 DNA,CDR3 protein
TRBV11-3,.,.,TRBJ1-1,TGTGCCAGCAGCTCGAGGTCGGGTATCGGCCCCACTGAAGCTTTCTTT,CASSSRSGIGPTEAFF
TRBV6-5,once,.,TRBJ1-1,TGTGCCAGCAGTTACTCGATAGGGGGTGGTACTGAAGCTTTCTTT,CASSYSIGGGTEAFF
TRBV16,.,.,TRBJ2-3,TGTGCCAGCAGCCAGGGCAGGGGCGTGCGGGATACGCAGTATTTT,CASSQGRGVRDTQYF
TRBV5-4,few,.,TRBJ2-7,TGTGCCAGCAGCCTACAGAGCTCCTACGAGCAGTACTTC,CASSLQSSYEQYF
TRBV18,.,.,TRBJ1-3,TGTGCCAGCTCACCCGCGGCCTCTGGAAACACCATATATTTT,CASSPAASGNTIYF
TRBV7-6,.,TRBD1,TRBJ1-2,TGTGCCAGCAGCTTAGTTCAGACAGGGGAAAATGGCTACACCTTC,CASSLVQTGENGYTF
TRBV18,few,.,TRBJ1-5,TGTGCCAGCTCACGGGCCGGGACAACTTATAGCAATCAGCCCCAGCATTTT,CASSRAGTTYSNQPQHF
TRBV28,.,TRBD1,TRBJ1-2,TGTGCCAGCAGTTCAACAGGGGGCGCCAGCTATGGCTACACCTTC,CASSSTGGASYGYTF
TRBV28,.,TRBD1,TRBJ1-1,TGTGCCAGCAGTACCCGGACAGGGAGGATGAACACTGAAGCTTTCTTT,CASSTRTGRMNTEAFF
TRBV3-1/TRBV3-2,.,.,TRBJ1-6,TGTGCCAGCAGCCAAGATCCAAGGGGGAGGACTTCACCCCTCCACTTT,CASSQDPRGRTSPLHF
TRBV5-6,once,TRBD2,TRBJ2-7,TGTGCCAGCAGCTTATTCGGGGGGGTACAGGACGAGCAGTACTTC,CASSLFGGVQDEQYF
TRBV6-6,.,TRBD2,TRBJ2-7,TGTGCCAGCAGTTATGGGACTAGCGGGCTTAACGACGAGCAGTACTTC,CASSYGTSGLNDEQYF
TRBV24-1,once,.,TRBJ2-6,TGTGCCACCAGTGATTTGCCCCTCGGGGATGGGGCCAACGTCCTGACTTTC,CATSDLPLGDGANVLTF
TRBV11-2,.,.,TRBJ2-7,TGTGCCAGCAGCTCCGGCCCTCCCTACGAGCAGTACTTC,CASSSGPPYEQYF
TRBV28,.,TRBD2,TRBJ2-3,TGTGCCAGCAGTTTAGGCGGGGGGAATACAGATACGCAGTATTTT,CASSLGGGNTDTQYF
TRBV6-2/TRBV6-3,.,.,TRBJ1-5,TGTGCCAGCAGTTACTCCGCGGGGTTCGGTCAGCCCCAGCATTTT,CASSYSAGFGQPQHF
TRBV5-1,few,.,TRBJ1-6,TGCGCCAGCTCTCGGGCAGGGGATAATTCACCCCTCCACTTT,CASSRAGDNSPLHF
TRBV3-1/TRBV3-2,.,.,TRBJ2-1,TGTGCCAGCAGCCCACGGATCGCGAGTTTAATTCGCTCCTACAATGAGCAGTTCTTC,CASSPRIASLIRSYNEQFF
TRBV28,.,TRBD2,TRBJ2-5,TGTGCCAGCAAAACTAGCGGGGGGGCTCCACAAGAGACCCAGTACTTC,CASKTSGGAPQETQYF
TRBV9,.,.,TRBJ1-3,TGTGCCAGCAGCCCACAGGGACTGATGAACTCTGGAAACACCATATATTTT,CASSPQGLMNSGNTIYF
TRBV28,.,.,TRBJ1-5,TGTGCCAGCAGTTTACAGGGCCAGCCCCAGCATTTT,CASSLQGQPQHF
TRBV27,.,.,TRBJ1-1,TGTGCCAGCATCGAGGGATTAGAAGCTTTCTTT,CASIEGLEAFF
TRBV6-6,.,.,TRBJ2-7,TGTGCCAGCAGTTCGATAGGGGCCGGGGGCGAGCAGTACTTC,CASSSIGAGGEQYF
TRBV11-2,.,.,TRBJ2-2,TGTGCCAGCAGCTCGGAGGGGTCCGGGGAGCTGTTTTTT,CASSSEGSGELFF
TRBV10-1,.,.,TRBJ1-4,TGCGCCAGCAGTGCGGGACGTGCTGAAAAACTGTTTTTT,CASSAGRAEKLFF
TRBV12-3/TRBV12-4,.,.,TRBJ2-1,TGTGCCAGCAGTAGGAGTGGGGATGAGCAGTTCTTC,CASSRSGDEQFF
TRBV15,.,.,TRBJ2-7,TGTGCCACCAGCAGTCCAGGGGCCGAGCAGTACTTC,CATSSPGAEQYF
TRBV7-9,.,.,TRBJ1-4,TGTGCCAGCAGCCCCGGTGGGGGTAATGAAAAACTGTTTTTT,CASSPGGGNEKLFF
TRBV11-1,.,TRBD2,TRBJ2-3,TGTGCCAGCAGCTTAGGATACGGGGGGTCCTCAGATACGCAGTATTTT,CASSLGYGGSSDTQYF
TRBV7-6,.,TRBD2,TRBJ2-5,TGTGCCAGCAGCCAGCGTAGCGGGAGGGAGGAGACCCAGTACTTC,CASSQRSGREETQYF
TRBV9,.,TRBD1,TRBJ1-1,TGTGCCAGCAGCAAAGGGGGCTACATCACTGAAGCTTTCTTT,CASSKGGYITEAFF
TRBV24-1,.,.,TRBJ2-3,TGTGCCACCAGTGACCAGGGACGGCCTAGCACAGATACGCAGTATTTT,CATSDQGRPSTDTQYF
TRBV6-5,.,.,TRBJ1-5,TGTGCCAGCAGTTTGGAATATGGCAATCAGCCCCAGCATTTT,CASSLEYGNQPQHF
TRBV9,.,.,TRBJ1-4,TGTGCCAGCAGCGTAGATTCGACTAATGAAAAACTGTTTTTT,CASSVDSTNEKLFF
TRBV27,few,.,TRBJ1-4,TGTGCCAGCAGTGCCTATGGGAATGAAAAACTGTTTTTT,CASSAYGNEKLFF
TRBV2,.,.,TRBJ1-5,TGTGCCAGCAGTGAGAGAACAGGGAGCAATCAGCCCCAGCATTTT,CASSERTGSNQPQHF